Below, 12 T cell receptor beta chains from the same sample are listed, as sequenced in a study of blood T cell repertoires in COVID-19. This table comes from immunoSEQ multiplex PCR, and its TCRdb copy is limited to in-frame clones, with some not included. Of approximately 89,000 clones listed, about 85% are singletons. Sample: peripheral blood. The receptors derive from an older man with acute or convalescent COVID-19.

The genes are TRBV7-8 and TRBJ2-7; 10 positions agree with TRBD1. The germline V gene has CDR1 SGHVS and CDR2 FQNEAQ. The V gene end was trimmed by 6 bases and the J gene end by 5 bases; junction bases not matched to a gene: 10. The CDR3 has 15 amino acids. CDR3 residues: CASSDPGQGTHEQYF. The CDR3 coding sequence is TGTGCCAGCAGTGATCCGGGACAGGGGACCCACGAGCAGTACTTC.

The table lists this clone with a count of one. The chain links TRBV19 to TRBJ2-5; TRBD1 aligns across 7 bases. This CDR3 has 13 amino acids. The germline V gene has CDR1 LNHDA and CDR2 SQIVND (reference sequence). V was pared by 10 bases and J by 5 bases, with 10 bases of the junction left unmatched. The CDR3 is CATRAQGTETQYF. The CDR3 nucleotides read TGTGCCACAAGGGCACAGGGGACGGAGACCCAGTACTTC. Based on the CDR3 plus reference TRBV19 and TRBJ2-5, the full variable domain is DGGITQSPKYLFRKEGQNVTLSCEQNLNHDAMYWYRQDPGQGLRLIYYSQIVNDFQKGDIAEGYSVSREKKESFPLTVTSAQKNPTAFYLCATRAQGTETQYFGPGTRLLVL.

This sequence joins TRBV28 and TRBJ1-2; TRBD1 might be the D (5 bases). Germline CDR1 is MDHEN and CDR2 is SYDVKM. V shed 2 bases and J shed 5 bases, with 12 bases lying between them. This CDR3 comprises 14 residues. The CDR3 region is CASSLSQGIYGYTF. The CDR3 DNA reads as TGTGCCAGCAGTTTAAGCCAGGGAATTTATGGCTACACCTTC.

This clone was detected once. The chain joins TRBV19 to TRBJ2-7; 9 bases line up with TRBD1. Trimming took 0 bases from V and 4 from J; bases not matched to a gene: 4. Germline V gives CDR1 LNHDA, CDR2 SQIVND (reference sequence). The CDR3 has 15 residues. CDR3 region: CASSIDGQGFYEQYF. Written as DNA, the CDR3 is TGTGCCAGTAGTATAGACGGACAGGGGTTTTACGAGCAGTACTTC.

The rearrangement joins TRBV19 to TRBJ1-2; D might be TRBD1 (5 bases). This CDR3 is 14 amino acids long. Between the trimmed V and J ends, which lost 9 bases and 4 bases, there was a span of 18 bases. Looked up from germline, CDR1 is LNHDA and CDR2 is SQIVND (reference sequence). The CDR3 bases are TGTGCCAGCCACTATCGGGGGGACGGCTATGGCTACACCTTC. This codes for CASHYRGDGYGYTF.

This chain connects TRBV18 to TRBJ1-5, with D unclear. In germline, CDR1 is KGHSH, CDR2 LQKENI. Trimming took 5 bases from V and 3 from J, leaving 11 bases between them. The CDR3 is 14 amino acids. The CDR3 sequence: CASSSGSFNQPQHF. DNA for the CDR3: TGTGCCAGCTCATCCGGGAGCTTCAATCAGCCCCAGCATTTT.

CDR3 sequence: CASSLAVGTGVRQDYGYTF. CDR3 nucleotides: TGTGCCAGCAGCTTAGCTGTCGGGACAGGGGTCCGGCAGGACTATGGCTACACCTTC. The rearrangement links TRBV7-8 to TRBJ1-2, with 10 bases aligning to TRBD1. The CDR3 extends over 19 amino acids. Unmatched junction bases numbered 13, after V lost 0 bases and J lost 3 bases. The germline V gene encodes CDR1 SGHVS and CDR2 FQNEAQ.

This chain links TRBV15 with TRBJ1-1; D is possibly TRBD1 (5 bases). The germline V and J ends were trimmed by 4 bases and 7 bases, with 13 bases remaining between them. This CDR3 comprises 13 residues. CDR1 LNHNV and CDR2 YYDKDF come from the germline V gene (reference sequence). Here the CDR3 DNA reads TGTGCCACCAGCAAACCGAACAGGTTTGAAGCTTTCTTT. Its protein is CATSKPNRFEAFF.

About this clone: The junction does not match germline at one end; this may be a read error. The chain carries TRBV7-7 and TRBJ2-5, with 11 bases aligning to TRBD2. The germline gives CDR1 SSHAT, CDR2 FNYEAQ (reference sequence). The length of the CDR3 is 15 residues. CDR3 in amino acids: CASSLAGGPGETQYF. DNA for the CDR3: TGTGCTAGCAGCTTAGCGGGGGGGCCCGGAGAGACCCAGTACTTC.

This clone was seen more than once but under ten times. The chain combines TRBV2 with TRBJ1-1, with TRBD1 matching over 9 bases. This CDR3 is 14 amino acids long. Germline assignment: CDR1 SNHLY and CDR2 FYNNEI. Germline trimming cut 6 bases from V and 1 base from J; bases unmatched to any gene: 3. The CDR3 protein is CASRGGQGNTEAFF. CDR3 DNA sequence: TGTGCCAGCAGGGGGGGACAGGGGAACACTGAAGCTTTCTTT.

This chain uses TRBV10-3 with TRBJ1-5, with 12 bases aligning to TRBD1. The CDR3 runs 15 residues. The germline V gene encodes CDR1 ENHRY and CDR2 SYGVKD. The J segment lost 3 bases and the V segment lost 6 bases, leaving 3 bases of the junction unmatched. CDR3: CAISGDRGLNQPQHF. Written as DNA, the CDR3 is TGTGCCATCAGCGGGGACAGGGGGCTCAATCAGCCCCAGCATTTT.

The count of this clone is one. The DNA of the CDR3 is TGCGCCAGCAGCGTGACAGGCACAGATACGCAGTATTTT. This encodes CASSVTGTDTQYF. The genes are TRBV5-1 and TRBJ2-3; tentative D call: TRBD1 (5 bases). Germline values: CDR1 SGHRS, CDR2 YFSETQ. The V end was cut by 4 bases, the J end by 1 base, with 7 bases between. CDR3 length: 13 residues.